The rows below give T cell receptor beta chains drawn from one sample of a study of blood T cells in healthy people across ages. TCRdb itself ran the 5' RACE reads through MiXCR, one entry per CDR3 protein. The sample has roughly 800,000 distinct CDR3 sequences; over 45% are singletons. Material for sequencing was blood. Source of these receptors: a man younger than 40 in good health. CDR3s include the opening cysteine and the closing phenylalanine or tryptophan. A D gene is named only where the DNA matches it firmly. Some rows have no size entry. The others give once, few or many, or a class for an expanded clone.

cdr3_aa cdr3_nt v_call clone_size j_call d_call
CASSQGVDYEQYF TGCGCCAGCAGCCAAGGTGTGGATTACGAGCAGTACTTC TRBV4-1 few TRBJ2-7 NA
CSVEGGQGNTYEQYF TGCAGCGTTGAGGGAGGACAGGGGAATACCTACGAGCAGTACTTC TRBV29-1 NA TRBJ2-7 TRBD1
CSARKTGPSSYEQYF TGCAGTGCTAGAAAGACGGGGCCCAGCTCCTACGAGCAGTACTTC TRBV20-1 few TRBJ2-7 NA
CASYSGGYGSGSYFQQYF TGTGCCAGCTACTCGGGGGGTTATGGTAGCGGGAGCTATTTTCAGCAGTACTTC TRBV12-3/TRBV12-4 once TRBJ2-7 TRBD2
CATSRDQGMGEQFF TGTGCCACCAGCAGAGATCAAGGGATGGGGGAGCAGTTCTTC TRBV15 NA TRBJ2-1 NA
CASSLGLRVSDTQYF TGTGCCAGCAGCTTAGGGCTTAGGGTCTCAGATACACAGTATTTT TRBV7-3 NA TRBJ2-3 NA
CASSVESGRKNSPLHF TGTGCCAGCAGCGTAGAATCGGGGAGAAAGAATTCACCCCTCCACTTT TRBV9 few TRBJ1-6 NA
CSVALVLGEQFF TGCAGCGTGGCGTTAGTGTTAGGGGAGCAGTTCTTC TRBV29-1 NA TRBJ2-1 NA
CASRTGTGSFGYTF TGTGCCAGCAGAACCGGGACAGGGTCGTTCGGCTACACCTTC TRBV28 NA TRBJ1-2 TRBD1
CASSYTGTGVYNEQYF TGTGCCAGCAGCTACACCGGGACAGGGGTCTACAATGAGCAGTACTTC TRBV28 NA TRBJ2-7 TRBD1
CSARDESGRGRGNIQYF TGCAGTGCTAGAGATGAAAGCGGGAGAGGTCGGGGGAACATTCAGTACTTC TRBV20-1 few TRBJ2-4 TRBD2
CSARISEGVGSSYEQYF TGCAGTGCCCGTATAAGCGAGGGGGTGGGATCATCCTACGAGCAGTACTTC TRBV20-1 few TRBJ2-7 NA
CATSEGTKNIQYF TGTGCCACCAGTGAAGGGACCAAAAACATTCAGTACTTC TRBV24-1 few TRBJ2-4 NA
CSVARGQGNEAFF TGCAGCGTTGCCCGTGGACAGGGGAATGAAGCTTTCTTT TRBV29-1 NA TRBJ1-1 TRBD1
CASSWGGYNEQFF TGTGCCAGCAGCTGGGGCGGTTACAATGAGCAGTTCTTC TRBV5-6 few TRBJ2-1 NA